This TCR beta chain stems from a study of T-cell reconstitution after alpha-beta-depleted transplantation in children. Study results and limitations: Reportedly, roughly two months post-transplant, alpha-beta T cells arose from several hundred expanded graft clones.

The germline V gene has CDR1 SGHRS and CDR2 YFSETQ. V lost 1 base, J lost 1 base, and 6 bases stayed unmatched. This CDR3 is 17 amino acids long. Unique molecular identifiers were built into the TCRbeta library. One entry per CDR3 protein, called by TCRdb with MiXCR from the PCR reads. Of some 830,000 distinct CDR3 sequences in the sample, approximately 15% were seen once. Details on this clonotype: What it recognizes is unknown.

The V call is TRBV5-1, the J call TRBJ2-3, with 10 nucleotides matching TRBD2. This receptor was taken from a male patient between 10 and 17 years old who had a stem cell transplant for acute lymphoblastic leukemia, so the T cells may come from the graft donor. The specimen comprised PBMCs, mostly from graft donor cells, sampled 360 days after TCRalphabeta/CD19-depleted stem cell transplant. For the CDR3, the DNA is TGCGCCAGCAGCTTGTCTCCTAGCGGGAGCGGCACAGATACGCAGTATTTT. It codes for CASSLSPSGSGTDTQYF.